This T cell receptor (beta chain) was recorded in a study of T-cell reconstitution after alpha-beta-depleted transplantation in children (dated by TCRdb to between 2015 and 2016). About the full investigation: The study quantitatively tracked T-cell immune reconstitution after TCRalphabeta/CD19-depleted allogeneic hematopoietic cell transplantation in children using TCR repertoire profiling. Results and caveats for the whole study, not just this receptor: In some patients, high TCRbeta diversity at day 60 was attributed to recipient T cells and intrathymic progenitors that had survived conditioning. The apparently early alphabetaT-cell count recovery about two months after transplant was reportedly dependent on only several hundred rapidly expanded clones derived from non-depleted graft cells. The frequencies of hyperexpanded clones fell over the following months, and after one year, T-cell counts and TCRbeta diversity were mostly attributed to newly produced T cells.

Receptor amplification or capture employed PCR. Reads for this sample came from an Illumina HiSeq 2500. To normalize quantification of the TCRbeta repertoire, the TCR libraries were built with molecular barcoding that relied on unique molecular identifiers. TCRdb reprocessing: public reads trimmed at Q25 with fastp, clones called with MiXCR, in-frame beta chains kept. For every CDR3 protein sequence, its rows merge into one entry that carries the most common genes and DNA. The sample has 550,000 to 800,000 distinct CDR3 sequences on record, roughly 14% of them singletons. 0.79% of the sample belongs to the ten largest clones. In the germline V gene (reference sequence), CDR1 corresponds to DFQATT and CDR2 to SNEGSKA. Counted from cysteine to phenylalanine, this CDR3 has 14 amino acids. The retained sequence is limited to the CDR3, 42 bases, with the frame set at the first base. Cut back by 3 bases and 4 bases, the V and J ends lie 12 bases apart.

The label giving this sample's treatment or condition can be read as: allogeneic hematopoietic cell transplantation with graft depleted of TCRalphabeta T cells and CD19 B cells. The transplant recipients were children given TCRalphabeta/CD19-depleted allogeneic hematopoietic cell grafts. In the case of this clonotype: It has no known antigen specificity. Base quality data are lacking; no much larger clone is found one base away.

The receptor's source is a girl aged 2 to 10 with congenital amegakaryocytic thrombocytopenia, due to receive a stem cell transplant. The rearranged segments are TRBV20-1 and TRBJ2-2; a tentative D match to TRBD1 spans 5 bases. Sample: PBMCs, taken before TCRalphabeta/CD19-depleted stem cell transplant. The CDR3 protein is CSASDWGGTGELFF. The nucleotides are TGCAGTGCTAGTGATTGGGGCGGCACCGGGGAGCTGTTTTTT.